This T cell receptor (beta chain) was observed in a study of blood T cells in healthy people across ages. Trimming stripped 6 bases from V and 1 base from J, with 10 bases between. CDR1 is KGHSH and CDR2 is LQKENI in the germline V gene. There are 13 residues in the CDR3. This clonotype showed up many times. The second PCR ran roughly 6 to 12 cycles with a sample-barcoded 5' primer and J-beta primers. One entry per CDR3 protein results from TCRdb running MiXCR on the 5' RACE reads. The sample includes approximately 810,000 distinct CDR3 sequences, under 35% of them seen just once. Sample: blood. The rearrangement uses TRBV18 and TRBJ2-7; D assignment may be TRBD1 or TRBD2 (5 bases each). This sequence originates from an elderly woman in good health. For the CDR3, the DNA is TGTGCCAGCTCCCGGGACGGGTCCTACGAGCAGTACTTC. It codes for CASSRDGSYEQYF.